This record covers a single T cell receptor (beta chain). Assay: immunoSEQ multiplex PCR; the TCRdb copy retains only in-frame clones and omits some. The repertoire consists of some 50,000 clones, with over 90% occurring once and the leading ten covering more than 0.95%. The data are from a study of T cell changes during pregnancy in multiple sclerosis. The V and J ends lost 5 bases and 0 bases respectively, with 13 bases between them. The CDR3 contains 15 residues. Germline V CDR1 and CDR2: SGHTA, FQGNSA. This receptor was taken from a female donor with multiple sclerosis, enrolled in a pregnancy study. This chain links TRBV7-2 with TRBJ1-2; the D gene is possibly TRBD1 (5 bases). Here the sequenced sample was peripheral blood, taken after pregnancy. The CDR3 sequence is CASSLTTATNYGYTF. The CDR3 bases are TGTGCCAGCAGCCTTACGACAGCGACTAACTATGGCTACACCTTC. Variable domain in full (rest from reference TRBV7-2 and TRBJ1-2): GAGVSQSPSNKVTEKGKDVELRCDPISGHTALYWYRQSLGQGLEFLIYFQGNSAPDKSGLPSDRFSAERTGGSVSTLTIQRTQQEDSAVYLCASSLTTATNYGYTFGSGTRLTVV.